A single sample is the source of the 22 T cell receptor beta chains below, sequenced in a study of early T cells in non-severe SARS-CoV-2 infection. TCRdb recomputed calls from the 5' RACE reads with MiXCR, one row per CDR3 protein. The sample has tens of thousands of distinct CDR3 sequences, 3.5% to 5.5% seen once. The sample in question was whole blood, obtained at baseline. These receptor sequences come from an adult who was a healthcare worker with PCR-confirmed SARS-CoV-2 infection or an uninfected control (not recorded which).

This clonotype was seen at least ten times. The genes are TRBV4-2 and TRBJ2-5; 9 nucleotides align to TRBD2. CDR1 LGHNA and CDR2 YNFKEQ come from the germline V gene. CDR3 length equals 16 residues. V gave up 0 bases and J gave up 5 bases; unmatched junction bases: 7. The CDR3 DNA is TGTGCCAGCAGCCAAGATGCCGCGACTAGCGGTGAGACCCAGTACTTC. It codes for CASSQDAATSGETQYF.

Only a few counts were recorded for this clonotype. The chain is built from TRBV5-1 and TRBJ2-2; D is uncertain. Trimming took 2 bases from V and 0 from J, leaving 8 bases between them. The CDR3 spans 15 residues. Germline values: CDR1 SGHRS, CDR2 YFSETQ. The CDR3 nucleotides read TGCGCCAGCAGCTTTCCTGTACCGAACACCGGGGAGCTGTTTTTT. Translated, it gives CASSFPVPNTGELFF.

The table lists this clonotype with many counts. V gene TRBV25-1 combines with J gene TRBJ2-5; TRBD2 agrees at 12 bases. CDR1 MGHDK and CDR2 SYGVNS come from the germline V gene. CDR3 length: 15 residues. The J segment lost 5 bases and the V segment lost 8 bases, leaving 9 bases of the junction unmatched. This chain's CDR3 is CASESSGRAWETQYF. CDR3 nucleotides: TGTGCCAGCGAATCTAGCGGGAGGGCATGGGAGACCCAGTACTTC.

This clonotype was detected ten times or more. The rearrangement joins TRBV7-8 to TRBJ2-7; D is ambiguous. The CDR3 is made up of 15 amino acids. The V gene lost 4 bases and the J gene lost 0 bases, with 13 bases spanning the gap. Germline CDR1 is SGHVS and CDR2 is FQNEAQ. In nucleotides, the CDR3 is TGTGCCAGCAGCTCACCGGGCCTTAGCTCCTACGAGCAGTACTTC. Translating it yields CASSSPGLSSYEQYF.

This clonotype was seen ten or more times. This chain joins TRBV24-1 and TRBJ2-5; 7 bases fit TRBD2. Trimming cost V 2 bases and J 5 bases; bases outside gene matches: 7. The CDR3 loop spans 15 amino acids. The germline gives CDR1 KGHDR, CDR2 SFDVKD. CDR3 nucleotides: TGTGCCACCAGTGATTACCCAGGGAGGGATGAGACCCAGTACTTC. It encodes CATSDYPGRDETQYF.

This clonotype was detected ten times or more. The rearrangement links TRBV7-9 to TRBJ2-5; a possible D gene is TRBD2 (5 bases). Trimming shortened V by 5 bases and J by 4 bases, and 14 bases separated the two germline ends. The length of the CDR3 is 14 residues. Germline assignment: CDR1 SEHNR and CDR2 FQNEAQ (reference sequence). Written as DNA, the CDR3 is TGTGCCAGCAGCCCCTCGAGGGAGAGAGAGACCCAGTACTTC. Amino acid sequence: CASSPSRERETQYF.

This clonotype was picked up many times. The chain has TRBV6-1 and TRBJ1-5, with TRBD1 identical over 9 bases. Germline CDR1 MNHNS, CDR2 SASEGT. CDR3 length: 15 amino acids. With V trimmed by 1 base and J by 6 bases, 4 bases remained unmatched. The CDR3 DNA follows: TGTGCCAGCAGTGAAGAAGGGACAGGGCCTCAGCCCCAGCATTTT. Its protein is CASSEEGTGPQPQHF.

This clonotype was counted ten times or more. The chain joins TRBV7-2 to TRBJ2-7, with a possible D match to TRBD2 (5 bases). The germline gives CDR1 SGHTA, CDR2 FQGNSA. The CDR3 consists of 13 residues. Deletions cut 6 bases from V and 7 bases from J, with 16 bases between. The CDR3 nucleotides are TGTGCCAGCAGTCCATCCCATGGGAGTGAGCAGTACTTC. It specifies CASSPSHGSEQYF.

This clonotype occurred many times. The chain uses TRBV29-1 and TRBJ1-4; D is undetermined. V dropped 4 bases and J dropped 3 bases, with 9 bases sitting between them. Germline CDR1 is SQVTM and CDR2 is ANQGSEA. CDR3 length: 13 residues. The DNA for the CDR3 is TGCAGCGTTGTAGTTGCTTCTAATGAAAAACTGTTTTTT. Translating it yields CSVVVASNEKLFF.

The V and J genes are TRBV10-3 and TRBJ2-5; possibly TRBD1 for D (5 bases). The germline V and J ends were trimmed by 5 bases and 4 bases, with 11 bases remaining between them. CDR3 size: 13 residues. Germline CDR1 reads ENHRY; CDR2 reads SYGVKD. The CDR3 DNA sequence: TGTGCCATCAGTACAGGACCCCGAGAGACCCAGTACTTC. Amino acid sequence: CAISTGPRETQYF.

This clonotype was found a few times. This chain connects TRBV6-5 to TRBJ2-1, with 11 bases that match TRBD2. The germline CDR1 and CDR2 sequences are MNHEY and SVGAGI. This CDR3 contains 15 residues. The trim removed 6 bases at V and 7 bases at J, leaving 8 bases unmatched. As DNA, the CDR3 is TGTGCCAGCAGACACTCGGGACTAGCGGCAAATGAGCAGTTCTTC. Its translation is CASRHSGLAANEQFF.

Within the sample, this clonotype is medium-sized. V and J are TRBV20-1 and TRBJ2-1, with D possibly matching TRBD2 (5 bases). From germline, CDR1 is DFQATT and CDR2 SNEGSKA (reference sequence). The CDR3 spans 15 residues. V was clipped by 6 bases and J by 0 bases, with 15 bases between them. This chain's CDR3 is CSARDYRSSYNEQFF. CDR3 DNA: TGCAGTGCCCGTGACTACCGGAGCTCCTACAATGAGCAGTTCTTC.

This clonotype was seen ten or more times. The V gene is TRBV20-1, the J gene TRBJ1-4, with 7 nucleotides matching TRBD1. V lost 5 bases and J lost 3; bases outside the gene matches: 9. This CDR3 spans 15 amino acids. The V gene's germline CDR1 is DFQATT and CDR2 SNEGSKA (reference sequence). CDR3 sequence reads: CSALIDRVANEKLFF. The CDR3 DNA follows: TGCAGTGCTTTAATTGACAGGGTTGCTAATGAAAAACTGTTTTTT.

There are many counts of this clonotype. The chain employs TRBV19 and TRBJ1-5, with D perhaps TRBD1 (5 bases). This CDR3 comprises 13 residues. The V end lost 3 bases, the J end lost 6 bases, and 9 bases lay between the germline ends. Germline lookup yields CDR1 LNHDA and CDR2 SQIVND (reference sequence). Here the CDR3 DNA reads TGTGCCAGTAGTATCGTGGGGGTTCAGCCCCAGCATTTT. Protein product: CASSIVGVQPQHF.

In the case of this clonotype: Being one base from a much bigger clone, this may be a read error. CDR3 in amino acids: CASSLVGLSFTLHF. As DNA, the CDR3 is TGTGCCAGCAGCTTAGTGGGGCTGAGTTTCACCCTCCACTTT. The chain is built from TRBV7-9 and TRBJ1-6; TRBD1 is a possible D gene (5 bases). CDR1 is SEHNR, CDR2 FQNEAQ, per germline (reference sequence). The CDR3 sequence is 14 residues long. Trimming took off 1 base at V and 14 bases at J, with 15 bases between the two ends.

This clonotype was observed at least ten times. This sequence joins TRBV5-1 and TRBJ1-2; D gene ambiguous. The CDR3 loop spans 14 amino acids. V shed 1 base and J shed 10 bases, with 17 bases lying between them. Per the germline V gene, CDR1 is SGHRS and CDR2 is YFSETQ. The CDR3 reads CASSLNGGLDDYTF. CDR3 sequence (DNA): TGCGCCAGCAGCTTGAACGGCGGCCTTGATGACTACACCTTC.

The chain couples TRBV7-3 to TRBJ2-3; 10 bases fit TRBD2. V lost 4 bases, J lost 4 bases, and 2 bases stayed unmatched. The CDR3 length is 14 residues. CDR1 is SGHTA, CDR2 FQGTGA, per germline. The CDR3 DNA follows: TGTGCCAGCAGCTCAGCGGGAGGGCCAGATACGCAGTATTTT. Residues: CASSSAGGPDTQYF.

The chain has TRBV5-1 and TRBJ2-3; D is undetermined. CDR3 length: 16 amino acids. Germline-derived CDR1 and CDR2 are SGHRS and YFSETQ. Between the trimmed V and J ends, which lost 0 bases and 0 bases, there was a span of 11 bases. Here the CDR3 DNA reads TGCGCCAGCAGCTTGGCCCCTCTAGGGAGCACAGATACGCAGTATTTT. Protein product: CASSLAPLGSTDTQYF.

This clonotype was seen repeatedly, ten times or more. The chain combines TRBV12-3 or TRBV12-4 with TRBJ2-7, with 13 bases aligning to TRBD2. Trimming took 6 bases from V and 2 from J; bases not matched to a gene: 4. The CDR3 runs to 15 residues. The CDR3 protein is CASSPGLAGPYEQYF. CDR3 nucleotides: TGTGCCAGCAGCCCGGGACTAGCGGGGCCCTACGAGCAGTACTTC.

This clonotype showed up many times. This chain joins TRBV29-1 and TRBJ2-5, with D perhaps matching TRBD2 (5 bases). The ends were cut back, 6 bases at V and 1 base at J, with 9 bases in the middle. The CDR3 is made up of 12 amino acids. Germline V lookup: CDR1 SQVTM, CDR2 ANQGSEA. CDR3 region: CSVGLFQETQYF. CDR3 bases: TGCAGCGTCGGACTCTTCCAAGAGACCCAGTACTTC.

By share, this clonotype ranks as medium-sized. The chain carries TRBV12-3 or TRBV12-4 and TRBJ2-3; no reliable D call. V lost 8 bases and J 3 bases, leaving 12 bases between the germline ends. The length of the CDR3 is 13 residues. As DNA, the CDR3 is TGTGCCAGCTCCCGTGTCCCAACAGATACGCAGTATTTT. Its translation is CASSRVPTDTQYF.

This clonotype appeared a few times. The J gene is TRBJ2-7, the V gene TRBV3-1; D not certain. Germline lookup yields CDR1 LGHDT and CDR2 YNNKEL (reference sequence). The CDR3 is made up of 12 amino acids. V lost 5 bases and J 4 bases, leaving 9 bases between the germline ends. This chain's CDR3 is CASSFGGYEQYF. The CDR3 DNA reads as TGTGCCAGCAGCTTCGGTGGGTACGAGCAGTACTTC.